This T cell receptor beta chain stems from a study of cytotoxic CD8 clonotypes in ibrutinib-treated CLL. Germline-derived CDR1 and CDR2 are MNHNS and SASEGT. J gave up 6 bases and V 6 bases, and 7 bases lay outside the gene matches. The CDR3 contains 15 residues. The protocol was immunoSEQ multiplex PCR, while the TCRdb copy is restricted to in-frame clones and leaves out a portion. The sample shows roughly 300,000 clones, roughly 76% of them seen only once. This chain joins TRBV6-1 and TRBJ1-6; TRBD1 aligns across 8 bases. This sample comprised PBMCs, obtained at disease progression, from a patient treated with ibrutinib. This clonotype was sampled from a human donor with chronic lymphocytic leukemia. The CDR3 loop is CASRGDRGSNSPLHF. Here the CDR3 DNA reads TGTGCCAGCAGGGGAGACAGGGGCTCTAATTCACCCCTCCACTTT.